Following are 24 T cell receptor beta chains from one sample sequenced in a study of CD8+ T cells in alopecia areata. Indicated treatment: oral pan-JAK inhibitor, 5-10 mg twice daily. Following extraction, RNA underwent reverse transcription to cDNA, which served as the sequencing template. Data came from immunoSEQ multiplex PCR; TCRdb stores just in-frame clones and leaves some out. The table has some 220,000 clones, about 50% seen once. The source material was CD4+ T cells sorted from blood, sampled at week 4, from a patient treated with tofacitinib. The receptor set was obtained from a human donor with alopecia areata.

The chain employs TRBV30 and TRBJ1-5; no clear D gene. V lost 2 bases and J 5 bases, leaving 10 bases between the germline ends. This CDR3 spans 13 amino acids. The germline gives CDR1 GTSNPN, CDR2 SVGIG (reference sequence). The CDR3 protein is CAWSHGRHQPQHF. In DNA, the CDR3 is TGTGCCTGGAGTCATGGTCGCCATCAGCCCCAGCATTTT.

The V and J genes are TRBV4-3 and TRBJ1-2, with TRBD1 matching over 7 bases. V lost 4 bases to trimming and J lost 6 bases; unmatched junction nucleotides: 14. Per germline, CDR1 LGHNA and CDR2 YSLEER. The CDR3 length is 16 residues. CDR3 sequence reads: CASSLLVSQQGNGYTF. The CDR3 DNA follows: TGCGCCAGCAGCCTCCTGGTTTCGCAACAGGGGAATGGCTACACCTTC.

V is TRBV29-1 and J is TRBJ2-7, with no clear D. With 4 bases removed from V and 0 bases from J, the gap between germline ends came to 13 bases. CDR1 and CDR2 from the germline V gene are SQVTM and ANQGSEA. The CDR3 runs 14 residues. In DNA form, the CDR3 reads TGCAGCGTTGCCAAGGAAAGGGCCTCCTACGAGCAGTACTTC. Residues: CSVAKERASYEQYF.

This clone was counted at least ten times. This sequence joins TRBV30 and TRBJ1-2; D remains unclear. This CDR3 is 11 amino acids long. The V and J ends lost 1 base and 4 bases respectively, with 4 bases between them. Germline CDR1 and CDR2: GTSNPN and SVGIG (reference sequence). The CDR3 sequence is CAWSGLYGYTF. CDR3 nucleotides: TGTGCCTGGAGTGGACTCTATGGCTACACCTTC. Combining the CDR3 with reference TRBV30 and TRBJ1-2 gives the whole variable domain SQTIHQWPATLVQPVGSPLSLECTVEGTSNPNLYWYRQAAGRGLQLLFYSVGIGQISSEVPQNLSASRPQDRQFILSSKKLLLSDSGFYLCAWSGLYGYTFGSGTRLTVV.

The J gene is TRBJ2-2, the V gene TRBV4-1, with D perhaps TRBD2 (5 bases). The CDR3 runs 15 residues. CDR1 MGHRA and CDR2 YSYEKL come from the germline V gene. V gave up 0 bases and J gave up 6 bases, with 11 bases separating them. CDR3 residues: CASSQEGGPSGELFF. The CDR3 DNA follows: TGCGCCAGCAGCCAAGAGGGCGGGCCGTCCGGGGAGCTGTTTTTT.

V is TRBV29-1 and J is TRBJ1-2; maybe TRBD1 (5 bases). This CDR3 region has 13 residues. The germline V gene has CDR1 SQVTM and CDR2 ANQGSEA. Trimming stripped 6 bases from V and 3 bases from J, with 14 bases between. The CDR3 region is CSVQGEWDYGYTF. In DNA form, the CDR3 reads TGCAGCGTGCAGGGTGAATGGGACTATGGCTACACCTTC. The complete variable domain, with remaining parts taken from reference TRBV29-1 and TRBJ1-2, reads SAVISQKPSRDICQRGTSLTIQCQVDSQVTMMFWYRQQPGQSLTLIATANQGSEATYESGFVIDKFPISRPNLTFSTLTVSNMSPEDSSIYLCSVQGEWDYGYTFGSGTRLTVV.

The J gene is TRBJ1-6, the V gene TRBV29-1, with D uncertain. This CDR3 region has 13 residues. Germline lookup yields CDR1 SQVTM and CDR2 ANQGSEA. Trimming stripped 7 bases from V and 7 bases from J, with 14 bases between. CDR3 coding DNA: TGCAGCGCTTCCCGAGGCGTCAATTCACCCCTCCACTTT. Encoded protein: CSASRGVNSPLHF.

V usage is TRBV9 and J usage is TRBJ1-5; D gene ambiguous. The CDR3 runs 15 residues. Trimming shortened V by 0 bases and J by 4 bases, and 11 bases separated the two germline ends. Germline V gene sequence: CDR1 SGDLS, CDR2 YYNGEE. The CDR3 DNA reads TGTGCCAGCAGCGTAGGATACAGATGGAATCAGCCCCAGCATTTT. Translating it yields CASSVGYRWNQPQHF.

This chain links TRBV29-1 with TRBJ1-2; 8 bases line up with TRBD1. CDR1 is SQVTM and CDR2 is ANQGSEA in the germline V gene. V shed 5 bases and J 0 bases; nucleotides not matched to a gene: 2. The CDR3 extends over 13 amino acids. CDR3 DNA sequence: TGCAGCGTTCTGACAGGGGCTAACTATGGCTACACCTTC. Translating it yields CSVLTGANYGYTF. The full variable domain, with the rest looked up from reference TRBV29-1 and TRBJ1-2, is SAVISQKPSRDICQRGTSLTIQCQVDSQVTMMFWYRQQPGQSLTLIATANQGSEATYESGFVIDKFPISRPNLTFSTLTVSNMSPEDSSIYLCSVLTGANYGYTFGSGTRLTVV.

The J gene is TRBJ2-5, the V gene TRBV30, with a tentative D call TRBD1 (5 bases). The V gene lost 1 base and the J gene lost 12 bases, with 15 bases spanning the gap. CDR1 is GTSNPN and CDR2 is SVGIG in the germline V gene (reference sequence). CDR3 length: 12 residues. The DNA for the CDR3 is TGTGCCTGGAGTGCGCCCCCGGACACGGAGTACTTC. As protein: CAWSAPPDTEYF.

V and J are TRBV9 and TRBJ1-6; D perhaps matches TRBD1 (6 bases). CDR1 SGDLS and CDR2 YYNGEE come from the germline V gene. The CDR3 is made up of 17 amino acids. V lost 2 bases and J lost 10, with 22 bases in between. The CDR3 loop reads CASSVGPTGRGESPLHF. In nucleotides, the CDR3 is TGTGCCAGCAGCGTCGGTCCCACAGGGCGCGGGGAATCACCCCTCCACTTT.

The V gene is TRBV30, the J gene TRBJ1-1; D is unresolved. This CDR3 spans 13 amino acids. Germline V gene data show CDR1 as GTSNPN and CDR2 as SVGIG (reference sequence). The V and J ends lost 0 bases and 4 bases respectively, with 9 bases between them. In DNA, the CDR3 is TGTGCCTGGAGTGTCGGTGGGTCCACTGAAGCTTTCTTT. Translating it yields CAWSVGGSTEAFF. The complete variable domain, with remaining parts taken from reference TRBV30 and TRBJ1-1, reads SQTIHQWPATLVQPVGSPLSLECTVEGTSNPNLYWYRQAAGRGLQLLFYSVGIGQISSEVPQNLSASRPQDRQFILSSKKLLLSDSGFYLCAWSVGGSTEAFFGQGTRLTVV.

V and J are TRBV28 and TRBJ2-3; D uncertain. Germline CDR1 and CDR2: MDHEN and SYDVKM. Trimming removed 5 bases from V and 7 bases from J, with 10 bases in between. CDR3 size: 12 residues. CDR3 in amino acids: CASSQGRNTQYF. The CDR3 bases are TGTGCCAGCAGTCAAGGAAGGAATACGCAGTATTTT.

This clone showed up just a few times. The V and J genes are TRBV30 and TRBJ2-2; TRBD2 aligns across 8 bases. This CDR3 region has 16 residues. The germline CDR1 and CDR2 sequences are GTSNPN and SVGIG (reference sequence). Trimming took 2 bases from V and 5 from J; bases not matched to a gene: 10. The CDR3 DNA is TGTGCCTGGAGTCCGCGGGGGGCTTGGGAAACCGGGGAGCTGTTTTTT. Amino acid sequence: CAWSPRGAWETGELFF.

The chain uses TRBV2 and TRBJ1-6; D remains ambiguous. The germline CDR1 and CDR2 sequences are SNHLY and FYNNEI. The CDR3 consists of 12 residues. Between the trimmed V and J ends, which lost 6 bases and 6 bases, there was a span of 6 bases. The CDR3 sequence is CASRGFNSPLHF. As DNA, the CDR3 is TGTGCCAGCAGGGGTTTTAATTCACCCCTCCACTTT. Complete variable domain (other parts from reference TRBV2 and TRBJ1-6): EPEVTQTPSHQVTQMGQEVILRCVPISNHLYFYWYRQILGQKVEFLVSFYNNEISEKSEIFDDQFSVERPDGSNFTLKIRSTKLEDSAMYFCASRGFNSPLHFGNGTRLTVT.

This clone appeared a few times. The V and J genes are TRBV11-3 and TRBJ1-2; D perhaps matches TRBD1 (5 bases). The germline V gene encodes CDR1 SGHNT and CDR2 YENEEA. V lost 5 bases and J 5 bases, leaving 15 bases between the germline ends. This CDR3 has 14 amino acids. The CDR3 protein is CASSPHGTTYGYTF. In DNA form, the CDR3 reads TGTGCCAGCAGCCCACACGGGACTACTTATGGCTACACCTTC.

The chain recombines TRBV29-1 with TRBJ1-2; D gene uncertain. This CDR3 has 11 amino acids. V lost 6 bases and J lost 8, with 13 bases in between. The germline CDR1 and CDR2 sequences are SQVTM and ANQGSEA. This chain's CDR3 is CSVGGNSGYTF. The CDR3 DNA sequence: TGCAGCGTAGGAGGGAACAGCGGCTACACCTTC.

The gene calls are TRBV5-1 and TRBJ1-2, with 9 bases lining up with TRBD1. This CDR3 contains 16 residues. In germline, CDR1 is SGHRS, CDR2 YFSETQ. V gave up 4 bases and J gave up 6 bases; unmatched junction bases: 13. As DNA, the CDR3 is TGCGCCAGCAGCACGGCAACAACAGGGGGCGCGGATGGCTACACCTTC. This sequence encodes CASSTATTGGADGYTF.

The chain recombines TRBV30 with TRBJ1-5, with 7 bases lining up with TRBD1. CDR3 length equals 15 residues. Germline CDR1 GTSNPN, CDR2 SVGIG (reference sequence). The junction had 9 bases not matched to a gene; V was cut back by 2 bases and J by 5 bases. CDR3 sequence reads: CAWSPLGTDDQPQHF. Written as DNA, the CDR3 is TGTGCCTGGAGTCCTCTCGGGACAGACGATCAGCCCCAGCATTTT.

Remarks on this clone: This same CDR3 is encoded by further DNA sequences in the sample. V gene TRBV7-2 combines with J gene TRBJ1-2; 10 positions agree with TRBD1. The CDR3 extends over 15 amino acids. Germline CDR1 SGHTA, CDR2 FQGNSA. Losses at the gene ends were 5 bases for V and 3 bases for J; bases not matched to a gene: 6. This chain's CDR3 is CASSPRTGGDYGYTF. Here the CDR3 DNA reads TGTGCCAGCAGCCCCCGGACAGGGGGGGACTATGGCTACACCTTC.

The chain combines TRBV30 with TRBJ1-1; D gene unclear. The CDR3 runs 13 residues. V was cut by 3 bases and J by 5 bases, with 13 bases left in between. Germline loops: CDR1 GTSNPN, CDR2 SVGIG (reference sequence). CDR3 sequence reads: CAWRASSRTEAFF. In DNA, the CDR3 is TGTGCCTGGAGAGCCTCGTCGCGGACTGAAGCTTTCTTT.

This clone showed up just once. The chain joins TRBV4-3 to TRBJ2-7, with unresolved D. The germline V and J ends were trimmed by 2 bases and 0 bases, with 17 bases remaining between them. This CDR3 has 17 amino acids. The V gene's germline CDR1 is LGHNA and CDR2 YSLEER. The CDR3 loop reads CASSQQTLGSSSYEQYF. The CDR3 bases are TGCGCCAGCAGCCAACAAACTTTAGGGTCGAGCTCCTACGAGCAGTACTTC.

This clone has just one count. The V call is TRBV15, the J call TRBJ1-2; D not resolved. CDR1 is LNHNV, CDR2 YYDKDF, per germline (reference sequence). V lost 5 bases, J lost 0 bases, and 10 bases lay in between. The CDR3 covers 14 residues. The CDR3 DNA sequence: TGTGCCACCAGCCTCGGGATAGCTAACTATGGCTACACCTTC. It is translated as CATSLGIANYGYTF.

The rearrangement uses TRBV10-3 and TRBJ2-1; D tentatively fits TRBD1 or TRBD2 (5 bases each). V lost 8 bases, J lost 5 bases, and 16 bases lay in between. The CDR3 is made up of 14 amino acids. The V gene's germline CDR1 is ENHRY and CDR2 SYGVKD. The CDR3 nucleotides read TGTGCCATCGGAATGGGACCGACGAACAATGAGCAGTTCTTC. This codes for CAIGMGPTNNEQFF.